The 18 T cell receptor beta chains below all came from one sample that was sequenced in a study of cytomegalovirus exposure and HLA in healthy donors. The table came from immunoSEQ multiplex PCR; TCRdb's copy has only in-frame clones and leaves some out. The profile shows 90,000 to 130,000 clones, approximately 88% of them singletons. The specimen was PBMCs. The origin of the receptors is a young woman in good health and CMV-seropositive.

The CDR3 bases are TGTGCCAGCGGGACACTCAACACCGGGGAGCTGTTTTTT. Translated, it gives CASGTLNTGELFF. This chain joins TRBV6-6 and TRBJ2-2, with D perhaps matching TRBD1 (6 bases). CDR1 and CDR2 from the germline V gene are MNHNY and SVGAGI (reference sequence). The CDR3 consists of 13 residues. The V end lost 8 bases, the J end lost 2 bases, and 9 bases lay between the germline ends.

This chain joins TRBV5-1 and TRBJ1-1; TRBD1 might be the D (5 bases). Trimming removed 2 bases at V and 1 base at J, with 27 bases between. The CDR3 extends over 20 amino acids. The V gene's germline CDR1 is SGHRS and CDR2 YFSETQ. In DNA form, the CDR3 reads TGCGCCAGCAGCTTAGCAGGGCCTTACCCCACACCATCGAAGAACACTGAAGCTTTCTTT. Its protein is CASSLAGPYPTPSKNTEAFF.

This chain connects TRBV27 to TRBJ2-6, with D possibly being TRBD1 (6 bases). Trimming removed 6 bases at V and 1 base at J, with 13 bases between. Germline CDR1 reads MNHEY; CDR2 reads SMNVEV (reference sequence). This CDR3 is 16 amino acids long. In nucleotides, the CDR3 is TGTGCCAGCAGCAAGACAGGTACGTCTGGGGCCAACGTCCTGACTTTC. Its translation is CASSKTGTSGANVLTF.

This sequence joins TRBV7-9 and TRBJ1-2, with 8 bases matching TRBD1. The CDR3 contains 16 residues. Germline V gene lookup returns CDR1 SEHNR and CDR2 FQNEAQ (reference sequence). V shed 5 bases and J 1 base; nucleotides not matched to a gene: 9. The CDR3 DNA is TGTGCCAGCAGCACATGGACAGGGAAGAGTAACTATGGCTACACCTTC. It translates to CASSTWTGKSNYGYTF. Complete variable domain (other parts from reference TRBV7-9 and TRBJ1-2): DTGVSQNPRHKITKRGQNVTFRCDPISEHNRLYWYRQTLGQGPEFLTYFQNEAQLEKSRLLSDRFSAERPKGSFSTLEIQRTEQGDSAMYLCASSTWTGKSNYGYTFGSGTRLTVV.

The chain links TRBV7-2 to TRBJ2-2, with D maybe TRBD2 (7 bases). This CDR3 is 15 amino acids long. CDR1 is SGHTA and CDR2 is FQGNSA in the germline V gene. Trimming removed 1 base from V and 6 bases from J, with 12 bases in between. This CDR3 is CASSLDAGAPGELFF. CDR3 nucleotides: TGTGCCAGCAGCTTAGATGCGGGGGCCCCCGGGGAGCTGTTTTTT.

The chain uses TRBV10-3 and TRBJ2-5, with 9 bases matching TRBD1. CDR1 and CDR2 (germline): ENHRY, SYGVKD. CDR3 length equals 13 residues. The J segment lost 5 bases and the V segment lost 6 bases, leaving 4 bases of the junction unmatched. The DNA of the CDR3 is TGTGCCATCAGCGGGACAGGGCCGGAGACCCAGTACTTC. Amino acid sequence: CAISGTGPETQYF.

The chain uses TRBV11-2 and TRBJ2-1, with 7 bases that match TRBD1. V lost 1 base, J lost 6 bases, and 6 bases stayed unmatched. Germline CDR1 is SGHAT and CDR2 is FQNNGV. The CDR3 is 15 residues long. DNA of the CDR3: TGTGCCAGCAGCTTAGGGGCAGGGGGTCTCAATGAGCAGTTCTTC. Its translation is CASSLGAGGLNEQFF.

CDR3 region: CASSPGLAGVEQYF. In DNA form, the CDR3 reads TGTGCCAGCAGCCCGGGACTAGCGGGAGTTGAGCAGTACTTC. The gene calls are TRBV27 and TRBJ2-7; 14 bases match TRBD2. The CDR3 totals 14 residues. Trimming cost V 6 bases and J 7 bases; bases outside gene matches: 5. The germline gives CDR1 MNHEY, CDR2 SMNVEV (reference sequence).

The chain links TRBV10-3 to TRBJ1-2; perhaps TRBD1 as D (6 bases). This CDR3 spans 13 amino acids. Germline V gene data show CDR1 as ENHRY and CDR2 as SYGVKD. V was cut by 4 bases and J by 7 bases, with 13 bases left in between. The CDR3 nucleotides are TGTGCCATCAGTGGCGGGGGCCAGGCTGGCTACACCTTC. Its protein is CAISGGGQAGYTF.

Here the CDR3 DNA reads TGTGCCAGCAGTCGTACAGGGGAATGGTATGGCTACACCTTC. It encodes CASSRTGEWYGYTF. This chain links TRBV6-5 with TRBJ1-2; TRBD1 matches 7 bases. The CDR3 is 14 residues long. The V and J ends lost 5 bases and 5 bases, in that order; junction bases with no gene match: 8. CDR1 MNHEY and CDR2 SVGAGI come from the germline V gene.

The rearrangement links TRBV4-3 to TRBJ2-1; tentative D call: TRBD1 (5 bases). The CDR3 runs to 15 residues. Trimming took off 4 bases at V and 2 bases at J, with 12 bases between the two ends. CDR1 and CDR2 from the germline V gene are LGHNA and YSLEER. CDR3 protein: CASSPTVLAYNEQFF. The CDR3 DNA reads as TGCGCCAGCAGCCCGACAGTTTTGGCCTACAATGAGCAGTTCTTC.

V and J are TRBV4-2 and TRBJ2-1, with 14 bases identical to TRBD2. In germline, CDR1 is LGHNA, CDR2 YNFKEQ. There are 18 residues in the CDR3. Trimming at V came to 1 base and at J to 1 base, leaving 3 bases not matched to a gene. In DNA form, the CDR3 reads TGTGCCAGCAGCCAAGTGCGGACTAGCGGGAGGTCCTACAATGAGCAGTTCTTC. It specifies CASSQVRTSGRSYNEQFF.

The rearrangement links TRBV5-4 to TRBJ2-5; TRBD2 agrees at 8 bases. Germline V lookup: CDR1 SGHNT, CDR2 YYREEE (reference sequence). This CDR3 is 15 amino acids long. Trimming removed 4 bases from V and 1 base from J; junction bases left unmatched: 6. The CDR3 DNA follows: TGTGCCAGCAGCCCCGCCGGGACTAGCCAAGAGACCCAGTACTTC. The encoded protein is CASSPAGTSQETQYF.

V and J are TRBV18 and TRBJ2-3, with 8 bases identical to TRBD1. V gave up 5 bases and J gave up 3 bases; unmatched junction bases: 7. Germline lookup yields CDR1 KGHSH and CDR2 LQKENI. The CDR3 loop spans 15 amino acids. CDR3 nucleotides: TGTGCCAGCTCAGCCAGACAGGGGCAGACAGATACGCAGTATTTT. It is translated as CASSARQGQTDTQYF.

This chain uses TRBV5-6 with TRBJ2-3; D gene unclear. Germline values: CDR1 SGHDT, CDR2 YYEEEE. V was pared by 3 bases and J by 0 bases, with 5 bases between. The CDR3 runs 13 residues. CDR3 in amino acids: CASSSQSTDTQYF. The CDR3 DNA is TGTGCCAGCAGCTCACAAAGCACAGATACGCAGTATTTT.

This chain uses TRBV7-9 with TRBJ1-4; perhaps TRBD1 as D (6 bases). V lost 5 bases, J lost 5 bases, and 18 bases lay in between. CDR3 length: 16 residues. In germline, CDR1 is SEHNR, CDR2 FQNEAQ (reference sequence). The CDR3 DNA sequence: TGTGCCAGCAGCGAAGACTTAACAGGGTTGAATGAAAAACTGTTTTTT. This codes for CASSEDLTGLNEKLFF.

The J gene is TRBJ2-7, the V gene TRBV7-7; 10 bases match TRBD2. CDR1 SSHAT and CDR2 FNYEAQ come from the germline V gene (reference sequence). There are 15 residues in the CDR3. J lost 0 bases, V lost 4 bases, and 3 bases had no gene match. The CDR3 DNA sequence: TGTGCCAGCAGCTGGACTAGCGGTTTCTCCTACGAGCAGTACTTC. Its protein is CASSWTSGFSYEQYF.

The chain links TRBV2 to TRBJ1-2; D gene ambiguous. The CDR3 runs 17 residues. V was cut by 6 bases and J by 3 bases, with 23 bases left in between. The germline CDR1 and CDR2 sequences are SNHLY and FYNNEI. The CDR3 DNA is TGTGCCAGCAGCCTCGGTTTTTCATCGTCGTCTTACTATGGCTACACCTTC. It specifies CASSLGFSSSSYYGYTF.